This TCR beta chain was sequenced during a study of blood T cell repertoires in COVID-19. Across the study: Acute and convalescent COVID-19 samples came from the United States, Italy and Spain. PBMCs, B-cell-depleted T cells, or T cells were the source of the cDNA or gDNA that made up the material.

Per the original data handling: Quantification of nucleated cells was approximated via reference gene primer amplification. Profiling relied on immunoSEQ multiplex PCR, and the TCRdb table lists in-frame clones only, not all of them. Clone size and V and J calls were adopted from that table, with D and trimming inferred from the DNA. The sample shows some 200,000 clones, approximately 90% of them seen only once. CDR1 is LGHNA, CDR2 YNFKEQ, per germline. This CDR3 region has 16 residues. Trimming took 4 bases from V and 2 from J; bases not matched to a gene: 9. The specimen was peripheral blood. This chain connects TRBV4-2 to TRBJ1-2, with 8 bases that match TRBD1. The clonotype originates from a woman aged 80 or over in a cohort sampled during active or convalescent COVID-19. DNA of the CDR3: TGTGCCAGCAGCCTTGGTCAGGGGGCCCTCAACTATGGCTACACCTTC. Protein: CASSLGQGALNYGYTF.